Reported below is one TCR beta chain. Its antigen is undetermined. The record originates from a study of blood T cells in healthy people across ages. Whole-study results and caveats: It was found that TCR beta diversity correlated strongly with the percentage of naive T cells.

A J-beta primer mix and a sample-barcoded 5' primer were used in a second PCR of roughly 6 to 12 cycles. Each TCR beta cDNA got a 12-nucleotide random molecular identifier. TCRdb ran MiXCR on the 5' RACE reads and lists one entry per CDR3 protein. Among some 900,000 distinct CDR3 sequences listed, about 48% were seen once. The CDR3 contains 16 residues. V lost 4 bases to trimming and J lost 4 bases; unmatched junction nucleotides: 8. The V gene's germline CDR1 is LGHNA and CDR2 YNFKEQ. The specimen was blood. The chain uses TRBV4-2 and TRBJ2-3; 10 bases agree with TRBD2. The source of this sequence is a man younger than 45 in good health. CDR3 sequence: CASSPDPSGGADTQYF. CDR3 coding DNA: TGTGCCAGCAGCCCAGATCCTAGCGGGGGTGCAGATACGCAGTATTTT.